The rows below give T cell receptor beta chains drawn from one sample of a study of siplizumab effects on memory and regulatory T cells. Measured with immunoSEQ multiplex PCR; TCRdb has only the in-frame clones, and not every one. The repertoire holds over 35,000 clones, with 89% as singletons. Sequencing was performed on naive CD4+ T cells sorted from blood. The receptors here all came from a human donor in good health. The CDR3 runs from the conserved cysteine through the conserved F or W. Fields, in order: V gene, J gene, CDR3 protein.

V: TRBV2; J: TRBJ2-2; CDR3: CASRGLASITNTGELFF
V: TRBV5-1; J: TRBJ2-2; CDR3: CASSEIPTGELFF
V: TRBV5-1; J: TRBJ2-5; CDR3: CASSRTRQETQYF
V: TRBV19; J: TRBJ1-4; CDR3: CASSIDPYEKLFF
V: TRBV5-1; J: TRBJ2-1; CDR3: CASSLVAGGNEQFF
V: TRBV4-1; J: TRBJ1-1; CDR3: CASSQQQGMNTEAFF
V: TRBV7-7; J: TRBJ2-5; CDR3: CASSLGGQTKETQYF
V: TRBV27; J: TRBJ2-1; CDR3: CASTRSSNNEQFF
V: TRBV25-1; J: TRBJ2-7; CDR3: CASSESGLSTHEQYF
V: TRBV9; J: TRBJ2-1; CDR3: CASSVTGPPINEQFF
V: TRBV5-1; J: TRBJ1-1; CDR3: CASSSQGARTEAFF
V: TRBV15; J: TRBJ2-1; CDR3: CATSRSRGQGYNEQFF
V: TRBV28; J: TRBJ2-5; CDR3: CASSLTVRGQETQYF
V: TRBV6-6; J: TRBJ2-7; CDR3: CASSYTGRTYEQYF
V: TRBV7-9; J: TRBJ1-5; CDR3: CASSPTGGGNQPQHF
V: TRBV5-6; J: TRBJ2-7; CDR3: CASSHSGTYGRDEQYF
V: TRBV4-1; J: TRBJ2-7; CDR3: CASSQAIAGGSSYEQYF
V: TRBV2; J: TRBJ2-1; CDR3: CASLTSGVSNEQFF
V: TRBV6-6; J: TRBJ2-1; CDR3: CASTGRVGYNEQFF
V: TRBV5-1; J: TRBJ2-2; CDR3: CASSLLGGSTGELFF
V: TRBV29-1; J: TRBJ2-3; CDR3: CSVLAGTSTDTQYF
V: TRBV5-4; J: TRBJ1-1; CDR3: CASSQPDTAFF
V: TRBV5-4; J: TRBJ1-3; CDR3: CASSFYPGTHSLSGNTIYF
V: TRBV6-1; J: TRBJ1-1; CDR3: CASSDPGGGFGTEAFF
V: TRBV5-1; J: TRBJ1-1; CDR3: CASSPTGRGNTEAFF
V: TRBV5-1; J: TRBJ2-7; CDR3: CASKFDEGEQYF
V: TRBV6-5; J: TRBJ1-1; CDR3: CASSYARVNTEAFF
V: TRBV5-6; J: TRBJ1-1; CDR3: CASSGDRVGEAFF
V: TRBV5-4; J: TRBJ1-2; CDR3: CASSFSLTGTGGGYTF
V: TRBV5-1; J: TRBJ2-1; CDR3: CASSPIASSSYNEQFF
V: TRBV2; J: TRBJ2-2; CDR3: CASRGVETGELFF
V: TRBV4-1; J: TRBJ2-7; CDR3: CASSQVGGGRSFEQYF
V: TRBV5-1; J: TRBJ2-1; CDR3: CASSLLAGGRGEQFF
V: TRBV15; J: TRBJ2-2; CDR3: CATRGQAPGELFF
V: TRBV4-1; J: TRBJ2-3; CDR3: CASRYTAGTRSTDTQYF
V: TRBV11-2; J: TRBJ1-1; CDR3: CASSLPGDTEAFF
V: TRBV6-5; J: TRBJ2-2; CDR3: CASSLGPDANTGELFF
V: TRBV21-1; J: TRBJ2-6; CDR3: CASSTRGDYCSSGANVLTF
V: TRBV11-2; J: TRBJ1-2; CDR3: CASSPIRTGPNYGYTF
V: TRBV7-8; J: TRBJ1-2; CDR3: CASSLVGRRGGYTF
V: TRBV21-1; J: TRBJ2-1; CDR3: CASSKAGSGGDNEQFF
V: TRBV5-6; J: TRBJ2-5; CDR3: CASSLSGVRETQYF
V: TRBV6-1; J: TRBJ2-3; CDR3: CASSPLGGFTDTQYF
V: TRBV9; J: TRBJ2-1; CDR3: CASSRSSPYNEQFF
V: TRBV19; J: TRBJ2-5; CDR3: CASSTQRNLGETQYF
V: TRBV11-2; J: TRBJ2-7; CDR3: CASSLARNEQYF
V: TRBV5-1; J: TRBJ2-2; CDR3: CASSSGTGTGELFF
V: TRBV7-9; J: TRBJ2-7; CDR3: CASSPGTPIYEQYF
V: TRBV6-5; J: TRBJ2-7; CDR3: CASRSSAYEQYF
V: TRBV6-5; J: TRBJ1-5; CDR3: CASSAYSNQPQHF
V: TRBV10-3; J: TRBJ1-3; CDR3: CAISEGRNTIYF
V: TRBV10-3; J: TRBJ2-3; CDR3: CAISTTGSTDTQYF
V: TRBV7-9; J: TRBJ2-5; CDR3: CASSPQGETQYF
V: TRBV7-9; J: TRBJ1-1; CDR3: CASSYALNEAFF
V: TRBV5-4; J: TRBJ1-2; CDR3: CASSFRRGYTF